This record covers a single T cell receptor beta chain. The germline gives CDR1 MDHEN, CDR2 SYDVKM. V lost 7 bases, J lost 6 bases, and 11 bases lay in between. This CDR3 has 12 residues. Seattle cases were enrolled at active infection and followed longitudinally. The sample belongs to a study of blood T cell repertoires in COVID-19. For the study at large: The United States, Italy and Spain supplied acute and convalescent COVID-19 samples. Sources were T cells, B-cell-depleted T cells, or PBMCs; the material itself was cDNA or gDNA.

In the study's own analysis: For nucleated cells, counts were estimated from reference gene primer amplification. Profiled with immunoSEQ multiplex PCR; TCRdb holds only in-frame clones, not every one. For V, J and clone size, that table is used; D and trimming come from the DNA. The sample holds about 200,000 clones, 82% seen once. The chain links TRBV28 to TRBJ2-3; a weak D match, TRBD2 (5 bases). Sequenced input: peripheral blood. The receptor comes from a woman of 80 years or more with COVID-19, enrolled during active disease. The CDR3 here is CASIPPSDTQYF. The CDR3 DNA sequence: TGTGCCAGCATACCCCCTAGCGATACGCAGTATTTT. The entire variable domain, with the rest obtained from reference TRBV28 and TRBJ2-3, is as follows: DVKVTQSSRYLVKRTGEKVFLECVQDMDHENMFWYRQDPGLGLRLIYFSYDVKMKEKGDIPEGYSVSREKKERFSLILESASTNQTSMYLCASIPPSDTQYFGPGTRLTVL.